This entry describes one TCR beta chain. Its antigen remains unidentified. The sample is drawn from a study of beta chain features in type 1 diabetes. Study results and limitations: Any HLA-type effect on TCRB rearrangement remained unresolved here. In the patient group, naive, central memory and Treg TCRB repertoires seemed more alike than in the healthy donor group.

Expressed TCRB transcripts were sequenced after all isolated RNA was converted to cDNA. This table comes from immunoSEQ multiplex PCR, and its TCRdb copy is limited to in-frame clones, with some not included. The sample has around 340,000 clones, around 7.6% seen once. Germline V gene data show CDR1 as SGHNT and CDR2 as YYREEE (reference sequence). Trimming shortened V by 0 bases and J by 5 bases, and 11 bases separated the two germline ends. CDR3 length: 14 residues. This sequence was found in a woman aged 18-30 years in good health. J is TRBJ1-2 and V is TRBV5-4, with no clear D. The specimen was central memory CD4+ T cells from blood. In nucleotides, the CDR3 is TGTGCCAGCAGCTTGGCCTCTGGGGATTATGGCTACACCTTC. This translates into CASSLASGDYGYTF.